Listed here are 32 T cell receptor beta chains from one sample, sequenced in a study of technical replicates of blood from several donors. Clones were read by immunoSEQ multiplex PCR, and TCRdb kept only the in-frame ones, dropping some. This table holds over 50,000 clones, almost 97% found once. Sequencing was carried out using T cells isolated from PBMCs. These receptors were obtained from a human donor in good health.

The CDR3, as DNA: TGTGCCAGCAGCGACGCAGGGAGGCGCGAGCAGTACTTC. Translating it yields CASSDAGRREQYF. The gene calls are TRBV9 and TRBJ2-7; D perhaps matches TRBD2 (6 bases). The CDR3 is made up of 13 amino acids. CDR1 is SGDLS, CDR2 YYNGEE, per germline. V was pared by 3 bases and J by 6 bases, with 13 bases between.

The chain joins TRBV2 to TRBJ1-4; D gene uncertain. Germline CDR1 SNHLY, CDR2 FYNNEI. V was shortened by 7 bases and J by 7 bases, with 7 bases between the two germline ends. CDR3 length: 11 amino acids. In nucleotides, the CDR3 is TGTGCCAGCACAGGTGGTGAAAAACTGTTTTTT. Encoded protein: CASTGGEKLFF.

The chain couples TRBV27 to TRBJ1-1; 7 positions match TRBD1. Germline V gene data show CDR1 as MNHEY and CDR2 as SMNVEV (reference sequence). The V segment lost 3 bases and the J segment 1 base; nucleotides outside the gene matches: 2. CDR3 length: 14 residues. The CDR3 DNA follows: TGTGCCAGCAGTTTCGGGACAGAGAACACTGAAGCTTTCTTT. Translating gives CASSFGTENTEAFF.

This clone was seen just once. This rearrangement joins TRBV5-6 to TRBJ1-1; D may be TRBD1 (6 bases). Deletions cut 1 base from V and 5 bases from J, with 12 bases between. Germline V gives CDR1 SGHDT, CDR2 YYEEEE. CDR3 length equals 14 residues. CDR3 coding DNA: TGTGCCAGCAGCTTGCTGGGGGCCGGAACTGAAGCTTTCTTT. It yields the protein CASSLLGAGTEAFF.

This rearrangement joins TRBV14 to TRBJ2-6; no clear D gene. Looked up from germline, CDR1 is SGHDN and CDR2 is FVKESK. Trimming took 2 bases from V and 8 from J, leaving 7 bases between them. This CDR3 region has 13 residues. The CDR3 sequence is CASSQQVTNVLTF. CDR3 bases: TGTGCCAGCAGCCAACAGGTAACCAACGTCCTGACTTTC.

V and J are TRBV5-4 and TRBJ2-3; D may be TRBD2 (6 bases). V lost 2 bases to trimming and J lost 2 bases, with 15 bases between them. The germline CDR1 and CDR2 sequences are SGHNT and YYREEE (reference sequence). CDR3 size: 16 residues. The CDR3 region is CASSLAAGLITDTQYF. The DNA of the CDR3 is TGTGCCAGCAGCTTAGCCGCGGGACTGATCACAGATACGCAGTATTTT.

The chain is built from TRBV6-1 and TRBJ2-7, with D possibly matching TRBD1 (7 bases). There are 14 residues in the CDR3. V dropped 7 bases and J dropped 2 bases, with 15 bases sitting between them. Germline V gene lookup returns CDR1 MNHNS and CDR2 SASEGT. The DNA for the CDR3 is TGTGCCAGCACCGGCGGGGACAGAGCCTACGAGCAGTACTTC. This gives the protein CASTGGDRAYEQYF.

The chain employs TRBV10-1 and TRBJ2-5; no clear D. The CDR3 extends over 13 amino acids. V was clipped by 6 bases and J by 4 bases, with 12 bases between them. Germline V gives CDR1 WNHNN, CDR2 SYGVQD (reference sequence). The CDR3 loop is CASSLGLGETQYF. CDR3 in DNA: TGCGCCAGCAGCCTAGGTCTAGGAGAGACCCAGTACTTC.

The chain couples TRBV5-1 to TRBJ2-7; TRBD1 is a possible D gene (5 bases). Per the germline V gene, CDR1 is SGHRS and CDR2 is YFSETQ. There are 15 residues in the CDR3. Trimming took off 4 bases at V and 2 bases at J, with 16 bases between the two ends. The CDR3 coding sequence is TGCGCCAGCAGCCTCCGACAGTCTGATCCCTACGAGCAGTACTTC. Its translation: CASSLRQSDPYEQYF.

V gene TRBV11-2 combines with J gene TRBJ2-2; possibly TRBD2 for D (5 bases). Trimming removed 5 bases from V and 0 bases from J, with 10 bases in between. The CDR3 extends over 15 amino acids. Germline CDR1 is SGHAT and CDR2 is FQNNGV. This CDR3 is CASSRSGANTGELFF. Here the CDR3 DNA reads TGTGCCAGCAGCAGGAGCGGAGCGAACACCGGGGAGCTGTTTTTT.

CDR3 region: CASSPGQGRGQPQHF. In DNA form, the CDR3 reads TGTGCCAGCAGCCCAGGACAGGGTCGCGGTCAGCCCCAGCATTTT. J is TRBJ1-5 and V is TRBV9; TRBD1 agrees at 8 bases. The CDR3 totals 15 residues. With 4 bases clipped from V and 6 bases from J, the junction kept 9 bases outside the gene matches. Germline loops: CDR1 SGDLS, CDR2 YYNGEE.

J is TRBJ2-7 and V is TRBV6-5, with a weak D call TRBD2 (5 bases). The germline V gene has CDR1 MNHEY and CDR2 SVGAGI. The V and J ends lost 6 bases and 0 bases respectively, with 15 bases between them. This CDR3 is built from 15 residues. CDR3 sequence reads: CASRDLVEGSYEQYF. CDR3 nucleotides: TGTGCCAGCAGAGACCTAGTTGAGGGCTCCTACGAGCAGTACTTC.

The genes are TRBV4-1 and TRBJ1-5; the D gene is possibly TRBD1 (5 bases). Germline CDR1 reads MGHRA; CDR2 reads YSYEKL. This CDR3 contains 15 residues. V was pared by 0 bases and J by 6 bases, with 12 bases between. The DNA of the CDR3 is TGCGCCAGCAGCCAAGACGGGGGTGTTGGTCAGCCCCAGCATTTT. This sequence encodes CASSQDGGVGQPQHF.

The rearrangement joins TRBV28 to TRBJ1-1; 7 nucleotides agree with TRBD1. V was pared by 3 bases and J by 0 bases, with 4 bases of the junction left unmatched. This CDR3 has 15 amino acids. Germline loops: CDR1 MDHEN, CDR2 SYDVKM. CDR3 DNA: TGTGCCAGCAGTTTCGGACAGGTTTTGAACACTGAAGCTTTCTTT. Protein product: CASSFGQVLNTEAFF.

This chain connects TRBV6-5 to TRBJ1-4; 9 nucleotides line up with TRBD1. Germline values: CDR1 MNHEY, CDR2 SVGAGI. The V segment lost 4 bases and the J segment 11 bases; nucleotides outside the gene matches: 8. There are 14 residues in the CDR3. The CDR3 here is CASSLGQGRDKLFF. Here the CDR3 DNA reads TGTGCCAGCAGTTTGGGACAGGGTAGGGACAAACTGTTTTTT.

The gene calls are TRBV28 and TRBJ2-7; 9 bases align to TRBD2. Unmatched junction bases numbered 9, after V lost 1 base and J lost 5 bases. Germline V CDR1 and CDR2: MDHEN, SYDVKM. There are 16 residues in the CDR3. The CDR3 region has the DNA TGTGCCAGCAGTTTATTGCGGGGGGGAACGACGAACGAGCAGTACTTC. This sequence encodes CASSLLRGGTTNEQYF.

This chain joins TRBV29-1 and TRBJ1-2; 12 nucleotides line up with TRBD1. V lost 4 bases and J lost 5; bases outside the gene matches: 8. This CDR3 spans 15 amino acids. Germline CDR1 is SQVTM and CDR2 is ANQGSEA. The CDR3 is CSVGYGTGGTYGYTF. The CDR3, as DNA: TGCAGCGTTGGCTATGGGACAGGGGGCACGTATGGCTACACCTTC.

The J gene is TRBJ2-7, the V gene TRBV7-8; D is possibly TRBD2 (7 bases). The germline V gene encodes CDR1 SGHVS and CDR2 FQNEAQ. This CDR3 has 15 residues. Trimming shortened V by 2 bases and J by 0 bases, and 11 bases separated the two germline ends. The CDR3 sequence is CASSLSGGASYEQYF. The CDR3 region has the DNA TGTGCCAGCAGCTTATCTGGGGGGGCCTCCTACGAGCAGTACTTC.

The chain couples TRBV30 to TRBJ1-6, with a weak D call TRBD1 (5 bases). Germline CDR1 reads GTSNPN; CDR2 reads SVGIG (reference sequence). Trimming pared 2 bases from V and 3 bases from J, leaving 11 bases between. CDR3 size: 15 residues. CDR3 DNA sequence: TGTGCCTGGAGTTCGGGGGAACTCTATAATTCACCCCTCCACTTT. Its translation: CAWSSGELYNSPLHF.

CDR3 in DNA: TGTGCCAGCGCCGCAATTGAACTAGCGGGAGCGACAGATACGCAGTATTTT. Its translation: CASAAIELAGATDTQYF. The V and J genes are TRBV27 and TRBJ2-3; 11 bases are shared with TRBD2. Germline loops: CDR1 MNHEY, CDR2 SMNVEV (reference sequence). Trimming took 8 bases from V and 3 from J; bases not matched to a gene: 13. There are 17 residues in the CDR3.

This chain connects TRBV6-5 to TRBJ1-1, with TRBD1 matching over 12 bases. Germline V CDR1 and CDR2: MNHEY, SVGAGI. V was clipped by 0 bases and J by 3 bases; unmatched bases: 2. CDR3 length: 16 residues. The CDR3 loop reads CASSYSGTGGYTEAFF. CDR3 bases: TGTGCCAGCAGTTACTCGGGGACAGGGGGCTACACTGAAGCTTTCTTT.

This chain links TRBV7-9 with TRBJ2-2; TRBD1 is a possible D gene (6 bases). V was cut by 4 bases and J by 6 bases, with 15 bases left in between. The CDR3 runs to 15 residues. CDR1 is SEHNR, CDR2 FQNEAQ, per germline (reference sequence). The DNA of the CDR3 is TGTGCCAGCAGCTCCGGGACATCCCTACCCGGGGAGCTGTTTTTT. Translating it yields CASSSGTSLPGELFF.

V and J are TRBV30 and TRBJ2-7; tentative D call: TRBD1 (6 bases). Per the germline V gene, CDR1 is GTSNPN and CDR2 is SVGIG (reference sequence). The CDR3 sequence is 11 residues long. V lost 8 bases, J lost 4 bases, and 12 bases lay in between. As DNA, the CDR3 is TGTGCCGCAGGGGACCTGTACGAGCAGTACTTC. As protein: CAAGDLYEQYF.

CDR3 in DNA: TGTGCCAGCAGCGCGGGACAGGGCGCCGTAGCTTTCTTT. Translated, it gives CASSAGQGAVAFF. The chain links TRBV11-3 to TRBJ1-1; 9 nucleotides line up with TRBD1. The CDR3 sequence is 13 residues long. Germline V gene sequence: CDR1 SGHNT, CDR2 YENEEA. The J segment lost 10 bases and the V segment lost 5 bases, leaving 8 bases of the junction unmatched.

V usage is TRBV5-6 and J usage is TRBJ2-3; possibly TRBD2 for D (5 bases). Germline V CDR1 and CDR2: SGHDT, YYEEEE. Trimming stripped 4 bases from V and 5 bases from J, with 11 bases between. The CDR3 is made up of 13 amino acids. The CDR3 loop is CASSPRVGDTQYF. The CDR3 nucleotides read TGTGCCAGCAGCCCGAGGGTCGGAGATACGCAGTATTTT.

This chain uses TRBV28 with TRBJ1-1; D is undetermined. Between the trimmed V and J ends, which lost 5 bases and 0 bases, there was a span of 13 bases. CDR3 size: 15 residues. Germline V gene data show CDR1 as MDHEN and CDR2 as SYDVKM. CDR3 DNA: TGTGCCAGCAGTCTAGCCTCGAGGGTGAACACTGAAGCTTTCTTT. Amino acid sequence: CASSLASRVNTEAFF.

The chain combines TRBV10-2 with TRBJ1-5; D remains unclear. Per germline, CDR1 WSHSY and CDR2 SAAADI. This CDR3 is built from 14 residues. Trimming shortened V by 3 bases and J by 9 bases, and 15 bases separated the two germline ends. CDR3 sequence reads: CASSDGSGARPQHF. CDR3 DNA: TGCGCCAGCAGTGATGGATCAGGCGCGAGGCCCCAGCATTTT.

V is TRBV25-1 and J is TRBJ1-1; the D is unclear. V was shortened by 3 bases and J by 10 bases, with 9 bases between the two germline ends. The CDR3 sequence is 11 residues long. CDR1 and CDR2 from the germline V gene are MGHDK and SYGVNS. CDR3 residues: CASSDSAGAFF. The DNA for the CDR3 is TGTGCCAGCAGTGACTCTGCCGGAGCTTTCTTT.

This chain connects TRBV15 to TRBJ2-1, with TRBD2 identical over 11 bases. Germline CDR1 reads LNHNV; CDR2 reads YYDKDF (reference sequence). The CDR3 is made up of 19 amino acids. The ends lost 3 bases at V and 0 bases at J; junction bases unmatched: 10. CDR3 in amino acids: CATSRILAGDTSSYNEQFF. CDR3 DNA: TGTGCCACCAGCAGGATACTAGCGGGAGATACGAGCTCCTACAATGAGCAGTTCTTC.

The chain uses TRBV7-9 and TRBJ1-1, with 7 bases identical to TRBD1. The V gene's germline CDR1 is SEHNR and CDR2 FQNEAQ (reference sequence). Trimming took 2 bases from V and 0 from J; bases not matched to a gene: 3. The CDR3 is 15 residues long. The CDR3 DNA reads as TGTGCCAGCAGCTTATCAGGACAGGTGAACACTGAAGCTTTCTTT. Translation: CASSLSGQVNTEAFF.

The J gene is TRBJ2-3, the V gene TRBV25-1; weak D call: TRBD2 (6 bases). Germline V CDR1 and CDR2: MGHDK, SYGVNS. The V end was cut by 8 bases, the J end by 2 bases, with 23 bases between. This CDR3 comprises 17 residues. The CDR3 bases are TGTGCCAGCGGTTCCCTGGATCCACTAGCTACCACAGATACGCAGTATTTT. Translated: CASGSLDPLATTDTQYF.

This chain links TRBV10-3 with TRBJ2-7; 7 bases line up with TRBD1. This CDR3 comprises 13 residues. Germline CDR1 ENHRY, CDR2 SYGVKD. With V trimmed by 7 bases and J by 5 bases, 8 bases remained unmatched. The CDR3 loop is CAITNDRDHEQYF. In nucleotides, the CDR3 is TGTGCCATCACCAACGACAGGGACCACGAGCAGTACTTC.